The clone carrying this TCR beta chain has at least ten counts. TCRdb re-called the RT-PCR reads with MiXCR, one entry per CDR3 protein. The sample has hundreds of thousands of distinct CDR3 sequences; around 14% are singletons. The CDR3 loop spans 15 amino acids. The V end was cut by 3 bases, the J end by 10 bases, with 16 bases between. The source material was memory CD4+ T cells from blood. The TCR sequence derives from a female donor in good health, serving as a healthy control. The chain combines TRBV12-3 or TRBV12-4 with TRBJ1-6, with unresolved D. The CDR3 coding sequence is TGTGCCAGCAGTTTGGAGCGCGCCGCGGCCTCACCCCTCCACTTT. Its translation: CASSLERAAASPLHF.